This T cell receptor (beta chain) was obtained from a study of T cell repertoires in cytomegalovirus infection. Looking at the study overall: It can be stated that public TCR beta signatures indicated CMV infection as well as a matching HLA type.

MiXCR, run by TCRdb on the reads, gives a single entry per CDR3 protein. The sample holds about 310,000 distinct CDR3 sequences, about 9.1% seen once. This clonotype was detected many times. Germline-derived CDR1 and CDR2 are SGHAT and FQDESV (reference sequence). The CDR3 sequence is 13 residues long. Between the trimmed V and J ends, which lost 5 bases and 9 bases, there was a span of 14 bases. The V gene is TRBV11-1, the J gene TRBJ2-1; possible D gene TRBD2, 5 bases. The TCR sequence derives from a human donor in good health (CMV status not recorded). Some clones in this sample may be carry-over from other donors' samples. Sequenced: PBMCs. CDR3 DNA sequence: TGTGCCAGCAGCCTGAGGGTAGTACCTGAGCAGTTCTTC. Translation gives CASSLRVVPEQFF.